This T cell receptor beta chain appears in the sequencing data of a study of shared clonotypes between healthy human individuals. General study points: Naive subsets generally had larger estimated richness than memory subsets.

CD45RA-negative memory and CD45RA+ naive subsets were split from the CD4+ cells. This table comes from immunoSEQ multiplex PCR, and its TCRdb copy is limited to in-frame clones, with some not included. The top ten clones hold approximately 0.41% of a sample with roughly 2,300,000 clones, just under 95% of them seen once. A word on this clone: Its specificity is not known.

The length of the CDR3 is 14 residues. Germline CDR1 is SNHLY and CDR2 is FYNNEI. Trimming removed 4 bases from V and 12 bases from J; junction bases left unmatched: 13. This sequence originates from a man aged 18-30 years in good health. Some clones in this sample may be carry-over from other donors' samples. The sequenced sample was naive CD4+ T cells from PBMCs. Subset given: CD45RA+ positively selected. The V and J genes are TRBV2 and TRBJ2-5, with 8 bases that match TRBD1. CDR3 region: CASSAPGGGITKYF. CDR3 bases: TGTGCCAGCAGTGCTCCAGGGGGCGGTATTACAAAGTACTTC.